Described below is a single T cell receptor (beta chain) sequence and its context. These data come from a study of technical replicates of blood from several donors. TCRdb's table, derived via immunoSEQ multiplex PCR, lists solely in-frame clones and lacks some. In the table there are some 70,000 clones, about 97% of which are singletons. Losses at the gene ends were 11 bases for V and 5 bases for J; bases not matched to a gene: 6. The CDR3 extends over 12 amino acids. The germline CDR1 and CDR2 sequences are LNHDA and SQIVND (reference sequence). The V gene is TRBV19, the J gene TRBJ1-1; the match to TRBD1 covers 9 bases. The sample comprised T cells isolated from PBMCs. The receptor was derived from a human donor in good health. CDR3 sequence (DNA): TGTGCCTCCCAGGACAGGGGAACTGAAGCTTTCTTT. Its protein product is CASQDRGTEAFF.